This TCR beta chain was identified during a study of CXCR3-negative and CXCR3-positive naive CD8 T cells. The CDR3 consists of 15 residues. The germline V gene encodes CDR1 SGDLS and CDR2 YYNGEE. Study-level results: Naive cells that were CXCR3-negative or CXCR3-positive used TRBV-TRBJ genes alike, while memory cells diverged.

TRB cDNA libraries were made by UMI-labeled 5' RACE. TCRdb re-called the 5' RACE reads and shows each CDR3 protein once, DNA omitted. The sample's table shows 48,000 or so distinct CDR3 sequences. As regards this clonotype: Its target is not known.

The sample was memory CD8+ T cells from blood. The sequence was collected from a human donor in good health. Some clones in this sample may be carry-over from other donors' samples. The chain recombines TRBV9 with TRBJ2-7; there is no DNA to check the TCRdb D call of TRBD2. CDR3 residues: CASSPTPSHSYEQYF.